The rows below give T cell receptor beta chains drawn from one sample of a study of human T cells and chemical hapten exposure. TCRdb re-derived calls from the RACE reads in MiXCR, one entry per CDR3 protein. The table has 100,000 to 150,000 distinct CDR3 sequences, 8.5% to 9.5% seen once; the top ten hold approximately 1.6%. Sequencing was performed on whole blood. These receptor sequences come from a male donor in good health. Some clones in this sample may be carry-over from other donors' samples. The CDR3 runs from the conserved cysteine through the conserved F or W. D genes are given only for firm matches. Clone size is shown for a subset of rows, as once, few, many or a class of expanded clone.

TRBV27,NA,NA,TRBJ2-5,CASSRDPKGQETQYF,TGTGCCAGCAGTCGGGACCCTAAGGGCCAAGAGACCCAGTACTTC
TRBV20-1,NA,NA,TRBJ2-7,CSAILVRGAYEQYF,TGCAGTGCTATACTAGTGCGGGGCGCCTACGAGCAGTACTTC
TRBV5-5,once,NA,TRBJ2-1,CASSSGASSSYNEQFF,TGTGCCAGCAGCTCGGGAGCGTCGAGCTCCTACAATGAGCAGTTCTTC
TRBV4-3,NA,TRBD1,TRBJ1-1,CASSQAQGARTEAFF,TGCGCCAGCAGCCAGGCACAGGGGGCGCGCACTGAAGCTTTCTTT
TRBV6-2/TRBV6-3,many,NA,TRBJ1-1,CASRNAGTRGTEAFF,TGTGCCAGCAGAAATGCCGGGACCCGCGGGACTGAAGCTTTCTTT
TRBV12-3/TRBV12-4,few,NA,TRBJ1-1,CASAKNTEAFF,TGTGCCAGCGCAAAGAACACTGAAGCTTTCTTT
TRBV7-9,few,NA,TRBJ2-3,CASSSGTGTDTQYF,TGTGCCAGCAGCTCGGGGACGGGCACAGATACGCAGTATTTT
TRBV7-2,many,NA,TRBJ2-7,CASSFTGALTYEQYF,TGTGCCAGCAGCTTTACGGGGGCCTTAACCTACGAGCAGTACTTC
TRBV29-1,many,NA,TRBJ2-7,CSGRDGLLGEQYF,TGCAGCGGTCGGGACGGCCTACTTGGGGAGCAGTACTTC
TRBV6-6,many,TRBD1,TRBJ2-5,CASKQRGQGQETQYF,TGTGCCAGCAAACAAAGGGGACAGGGCCAAGAGACCCAGTACTTC
TRBV10-3,NA,NA,TRBJ1-1,CAISEYTEAFF,TGTGCCATCAGTGAGTACACTGAAGCTTTCTTT
TRBV12-3/TRBV12-4,NA,NA,TRBJ1-5,CASTPNGRAGQPQHF,TGTGCCAGCACCCCCAATGGCAGGGCAGGTCAGCCCCAGCATTTT
TRBV29-1,NA,NA,TRBJ2-1,CSAYGARNEQFF,TGCAGCGCCTATGGGGCCCGCAATGAGCAGTTCTTC
TRBV29-1,few,NA,TRBJ2-6,CSVSAETGANVLTF,TGCAGCGTTTCAGCAGAGACCGGGGCCAACGTCCTGACTTTC
TRBV20-1,many,NA,TRBJ2-3,CSADSGSSTDTQYF,TGCAGTGCTGATAGCGGCTCTAGCACAGATACGCAGTATTTT
TRBV20-1,many,TRBD1,TRBJ1-6,CSANTGGGSPLHF,TGCAGTGCCAATACAGGGGGCGGTTCACCCCTCCACTTT
TRBV11-1,NA,TRBD2,TRBJ2-3,CASSLGAGPTDTQYF,TGTGCCAGCAGCTTAGGAGCGGGACCCACAGATACGCAGTATTTT
TRBV5-5,few,NA,TRBJ2-7,CASSLELAGVDEQYF,TGTGCCAGCAGCTTGGAACTAGCAGGAGTGGACGAGCAGTACTTC
TRBV12-3/TRBV12-4,few,TRBD1,TRBJ1-1,CASSTRQGQNTEAFF,TGTGCCAGCAGTACTAGACAGGGGCAGAACACTGAAGCTTTCTTT
TRBV6-2/TRBV6-3,few,NA,TRBJ2-7,CASSYSPGTAYEQYF,TGTGCCAGCAGTTACTCGCCAGGAACCGCCTACGAGCAGTACTTC
TRBV29-1,NA,TRBD2,TRBJ2-3,CSVEKLAEIPDHTDTQYF,TGCAGCGTTGAAAAACTAGCGGAGATACCTGACCACACAGATACGCAGTATTTT
TRBV3-1,many,TRBD1,TRBJ1-1,CASSQAGQNSEAFF,TGTGCCAGCAGCCAAGCGGGACAGAACTCTGAAGCTTTCTTT
TRBV11-1,NA,TRBD1,TRBJ2-7,CASSSPTGVAYEQYF,TGTGCCAGCAGCTCCCCCACAGGGGTAGCCTACGAGCAGTACTTC
TRBV20-1,many,TRBD2,TRBJ2-1,CSAHTGGDHNEQFF,TGCAGTGCTCATACGGGAGGGGATCACAATGAGCAGTTCTTC
TRBV7-9,NA,TRBD2,TRBJ2-7,CASSLRAGGAYEQYF,TGTGCCAGCAGCTTACGGGCGGGAGGGGCCTACGAGCAGTACTTC
TRBV5-1,NA,NA,TRBJ1-2,CASSLNSAQNYGYTF,TGCGCCAGCAGCTTGAACAGCGCCCAGAACTATGGCTACACCTTC
TRBV5-1,few,TRBD1,TRBJ2-1,CASGDRPYNEQFF,TGCGCCAGCGGGGACAGACCTTACAATGAGCAGTTCTTC
TRBV29-1,NA,TRBD2,TRBJ2-7,CSVGGLAGYEQYF,TGCAGCGTTGGGGGGCTAGCGGGCTACGAGCAGTACTTC